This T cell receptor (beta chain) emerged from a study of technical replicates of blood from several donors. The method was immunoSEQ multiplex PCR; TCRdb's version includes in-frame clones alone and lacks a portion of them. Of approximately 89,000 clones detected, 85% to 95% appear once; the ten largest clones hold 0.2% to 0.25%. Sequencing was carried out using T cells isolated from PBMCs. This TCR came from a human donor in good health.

Here the CDR3 reads CASSLVTGGNTIYF. CDR3 coding DNA: TGCGCCAGCAGCTTGGTGACAGGGGGAAACACCATATATTTT. V is TRBV5-1 and J is TRBJ1-3, with 7 positions matching TRBD1. Germline CDR1 is SGHRS and CDR2 is YFSETQ. Unmatched junction bases numbered 1, after V lost 0 bases and J lost 4 bases. The CDR3 is 14 residues long.